Below, 22 T cell receptor beta chains from the same sample are listed, as sequenced in a study of blood T cell repertoires in COVID-19. Profiling relied on immunoSEQ multiplex PCR, and the TCRdb table lists in-frame clones only, not all of them. The table shows just under 350,000 clones, with 87% occurring only once. Sample: peripheral blood. The receptors shown here come from a woman in her forties or fifties with COVID-19, enrolled during active disease.

The chain recombines TRBV27 with TRBJ2-1; 12 positions match TRBD2. Germline CDR1 is MNHEY and CDR2 is SMNVEV (reference sequence). This CDR3 is built from 18 residues. V lost 1 base and J lost 6; bases outside the gene matches: 10. In nucleotides, the CDR3 is TGTGCCAGCAGTTTATTCCCCCTAGCGGGAGGGCCGTCCAATGAGCAGTTCTTC. This codes for CASSLFPLAGGPSNEQFF.

V usage is TRBV6-5 and J usage is TRBJ2-3; 12 nucleotides agree with TRBD2. This CDR3 is 15 amino acids long. Trimming cost V 5 bases and J 4 bases; bases outside gene matches: 4. Germline CDR1 is MNHEY and CDR2 is SVGAGI. For the CDR3, the DNA is TGTGCCAGCAGTCAACGACTAGCGGGAGCAGATACGCAGTATTTT. It is translated as CASSQRLAGADTQYF.

The chain has TRBV9 and TRBJ2-7; unclear D gene. Germline lookup yields CDR1 SGDLS and CDR2 YYNGEE. This CDR3 is built from 15 residues. V shed 4 bases and J shed 0 bases, with 14 bases lying between them. The CDR3 region is CASSPASSSSYEQYF. DNA of the CDR3: TGTGCCAGCAGCCCCGCTAGTTCCAGCTCCTACGAGCAGTACTTC.

The CDR3 DNA sequence: TGCGCCAGCAGGAGGCTAGCGGTAGACTACAATGAGCAGTTCTTC. It yields the protein CASRRLAVDYNEQFF. The chain couples TRBV5-1 to TRBJ2-1; TRBD2 matches 7 bases. Germline CDR1 and CDR2: SGHRS and YFSETQ. The trim removed 5 bases at V and 3 bases at J, leaving 8 bases unmatched. This CDR3 spans 15 amino acids.

The chain carries TRBV5-1 and TRBJ2-1; 7 positions match TRBD2. The CDR3 spans 15 residues. With 0 bases clipped from V and 9 bases from J, the junction kept 9 bases outside the gene matches. Per the germline V gene, CDR1 is SGHRS and CDR2 is YFSETQ. CDR3: CASSLGGGPFGEQFF. As DNA, the CDR3 is TGCGCCAGCAGCTTGGGGGGAGGGCCATTCGGTGAGCAGTTCTTC.

The V gene is TRBV2, the J gene TRBJ1-5; possible D gene TRBD1, 6 bases. The germline V and J ends were trimmed by 10 bases and 4 bases, with 14 bases remaining between them. Germline CDR1 and CDR2: SNHLY and FYNNEI. This CDR3 has 13 amino acids. The CDR3 here is CATTRQGNQPQHF. CDR3 coding DNA: TGTGCCACCACCCGCCAGGGGAATCAGCCCCAGCATTTT.

The V and J genes are TRBV7-2 and TRBJ2-5, with D possibly matching TRBD2 (7 bases). The ends were cut back, 5 bases at V and 5 bases at J, with 18 bases in the middle. The germline CDR1 and CDR2 sequences are SGHTA and FQGNSA. The length of the CDR3 is 15 residues. CDR3 DNA sequence: TGTGCCAGCAGCAAGACGGGGGGCCCCACGGAGACCCAGTACTTC. Protein product: CASSKTGGPTETQYF.

V usage is TRBV5-8 and J usage is TRBJ1-5; D perhaps matches TRBD1 (5 bases). The V end was cut by 4 bases, the J end by 2 bases, with 13 bases between. The CDR3 sequence is 15 residues long. Germline-derived CDR1 and CDR2 are SGHTS and YDEGEE. CDR3 protein: CASSPRQTRNQPQHF. CDR3 in DNA: TGTGCCAGCAGCCCGCGACAGACGCGCAATCAGCCCCAGCATTTT.

The chain uses TRBV27 and TRBJ1-4; 7 nucleotides line up with TRBD1. V was clipped by 4 bases and J by 3 bases; unmatched bases: 8. Germline V lookup: CDR1 MNHEY, CDR2 SMNVEV (reference sequence). The CDR3 extends over 16 amino acids. The CDR3 loop is CASSSRGRGSNEKLFF. The CDR3 bases are TGTGCCAGCAGTTCTAGGGGCAGGGGGTCTAATGAAAAACTGTTTTTT.

The gene calls are TRBV28 and TRBJ1-1; TRBD1 matches 8 bases. After removal of 7 bases from V and 4 bases from J, the junction contained 8 bases not matched to a gene. The CDR3 sequence is 14 residues long. CDR1 is MDHEN, CDR2 SYDVKM, per germline. The CDR3 protein is CASITTGGRTEAFF. The DNA of the CDR3 is TGTGCCAGCATTACAACAGGGGGTCGCACTGAAGCTTTCTTT.

This chain connects TRBV24-1 to TRBJ2-2; TRBD2 agrees at 10 bases. Per germline, CDR1 KGHDR and CDR2 SFDVKD. The CDR3 extends over 17 amino acids. V was clipped by 4 bases and J by 4 bases; unmatched bases: 8. This CDR3 is CATSEPTSGAITGELFF. DNA of the CDR3: TGTGCCACCAGTGAACCTACTAGCGGGGCAATCACCGGGGAGCTGTTTTTT.

The rearrangement links TRBV10-3 to TRBJ1-6; D not certain. V lost 0 bases, J lost 10 bases, and 7 bases lay in between. Germline V gene lookup returns CDR1 ENHRY and CDR2 SYGVKD. CDR3 length equals 13 residues. As DNA, the CDR3 is TGTGCCATCAGTGAGTCGAACAGCTCACCCCTCCACTTT. As protein: CAISESNSSPLHF.

The chain recombines TRBV12-5 with TRBJ2-3, with D possibly matching TRBD2 (5 bases). The germline gives CDR1 LGHNT, CDR2 FRNRAP. V was trimmed by 0 bases and J by 4 bases, leaving 11 bases between them. This CDR3 is 15 amino acids long. CDR3 sequence reads: CASGLVGSFPDTQYF. CDR3 coding DNA: TGTGCTAGTGGTTTGGTAGGGAGTTTCCCAGATACGCAGTATTTT.

The rearrangement joins TRBV30 to TRBJ2-5; 9 bases fit TRBD1. Looked up from germline, CDR1 is GTSNPN and CDR2 is SVGIG (reference sequence). This CDR3 has 16 residues. V was clipped by 2 bases and J by 4 bases; unmatched bases: 11. The CDR3, as DNA: TGTGCCTGGAGTACTGGGACAGGGTCAAGGGGAGAGACCCAGTACTTC. Translated: CAWSTGTGSRGETQYF.

V usage is TRBV9 and J usage is TRBJ2-2; the D gene is possibly TRBD2 (6 bases). Germline V gene lookup returns CDR1 SGDLS and CDR2 YYNGEE. V shed 3 bases and J shed 4 bases, with 16 bases lying between them. This CDR3 region has 16 residues. The CDR3 is CASSADPGTSTGELFF. The CDR3 nucleotides are TGTGCCAGCAGCGCCGATCCTGGGACTTCCACCGGGGAGCTGTTTTTT.

V gene TRBV7-2 combines with J gene TRBJ2-1, with 7 bases lining up with TRBD2. V shed 1 base, J shed 9 bases, and the junction held 6 bases outside the gene matches. The CDR3 has 14 amino acids. Germline-derived CDR1 and CDR2 are SGHTA and FQGNSA. The CDR3 protein is CASSLGRGVGEQFF. CDR3 DNA sequence: TGTGCCAGCAGCTTAGGACGGGGGGTCGGTGAGCAGTTCTTC.

The chain recombines TRBV21-1 with TRBJ2-1; TRBD2 reflects the table's D call only, with no check against the DNA. TRBV21-1 is annotated as a pseudogene. This CDR3 is 17 amino acids long. This CDR3 reads CASSKGDRGEGPHEQFF. CDR3 DNA sequence: TGTGCCAGCAGCAAAGGGGATCGCGGGGAGGGCCCGCATGAGCAGTTCTTC.

This clone has just one count. The chain employs TRBV5-4 and TRBJ1-2; D possibly corresponds to TRBD1 (5 bases). Looked up from germline, CDR1 is SGHNT and CDR2 is YYREEE (reference sequence). Trimming took off 2 bases at V and 5 bases at J, with 7 bases between the two ends. The CDR3 length is 12 residues. This CDR3 is CASSFQGYGYTF. The CDR3 DNA follows: TGTGCCAGCAGCTTCCAGGGTTATGGCTACACCTTC. The full variable domain, rest sourced from reference TRBV5-4 and TRBJ1-2, is ETGVTQSPTHLIKTRGQQVTLRCSSQSGHNTVSWYQQALGQGPQFIFQYYREEENGRGNFPPRFSGLQFPNYSSELNVNALELDDSALYLCASSFQGYGYTFGSGTRLTVV.

The chain has TRBV12-3 or TRBV12-4 and TRBJ1-1; D is unresolved. Trimming took off 6 bases at V and 1 base at J, with 9 bases between the two ends. The CDR3 length is 13 residues. CDR3 DNA: TGTGCCAGCAGGATTGGCAGGAACACTGAAGCTTTCTTT. Translated: CASRIGRNTEAFF.

V is TRBV30 and J is TRBJ1-1; the D is unclear. The CDR3 extends over 13 amino acids. Germline CDR1 and CDR2: GTSNPN and SVGIG (reference sequence). V was shortened by 2 bases and J by 6 bases, with 13 bases between the two germline ends. CDR3 sequence reads: CAWSIVTDAEAFF. As DNA, the CDR3 is TGTGCCTGGAGTATCGTCACTGATGCTGAAGCTTTCTTT.

This chain links TRBV6-5 with TRBJ1-2; TRBD1 matches at 9 bases. The V gene's germline CDR1 is MNHEY and CDR2 SVGAGI. The CDR3 runs 12 residues. V lost 10 bases, J lost 7 bases, and 7 bases stayed unmatched. CDR3 sequence (DNA): TGTGCCACCCATTGGACAGGGGCTGGCTACACCTTC. Protein product: CATHWTGAGYTF.

V gene TRBV18 combines with J gene TRBJ2-5; 12 positions agree with TRBD1. This CDR3 region has 17 residues. V was clipped by 3 bases and J by 1 base; unmatched bases: 6. The germline CDR1 and CDR2 sequences are KGHSH and LQKENI. The CDR3 sequence is CASSPYLGQGAQETQYF. The CDR3 region has the DNA TGTGCCAGCTCACCGTACTTGGGACAGGGGGCCCAAGAGACCCAGTACTTC.